A single T cell receptor (beta chain) is shown here with its context. This specimen belongs to a study of blood T cell repertoires in COVID-19. Study-wide context: In each case, the material was cDNA or gDNA derived from T cells, B-cell-depleted T cells, or PBMCs.

Here immunoSEQ multiplex PCR was the method, and the copy in TCRdb shows in-frame clones only, minus some. The sample lists about 88,000 clones; approximately 90% were seen once. The sample comprised peripheral blood. The clonotype comes from an elderly woman with acute or convalescent COVID-19.

The CDR3 loop is CASQLWGDEKLFF. DNA of the CDR3: TGTGCCAGCCAACTGTGGGGGGATGAAAAACTGTTTTTT. This chain connects TRBV6-5 to TRBJ1-4; maybe TRBD1 (5 bases). This CDR3 has 13 amino acids. The germline V gene has CDR1 MNHEY and CDR2 SVGAGI. Trimming took off 8 bases at V and 6 bases at J, with 13 bases between the two ends.